A single sample gave rise to the 16 T cell receptor beta chains below, sequenced in a study of beta chain features in type 1 diabetes. Regarding the study as a whole: Researchers report that Type 1 diabetes patients had moderately but significantly shorter TCRB CDR3s across all four CD4+ subsets.

All of the isolated RNA was reverse transcribed, so expressed TCRB transcripts were sequenced. The method was immunoSEQ multiplex PCR; TCRdb's version includes in-frame clones alone and lacks a portion of them. The data hold roughly 240,000 clones, with roughly 24% observed a single time. The antigens these receptors bind are not known. Material: naive CD4+ T cells from blood. These receptors were collected from a woman aged 30 to 39 with type 1 diabetes.

This chain joins TRBV20-1 and TRBJ2-4, with unresolved D. V lost 6 bases and J 5 bases, leaving 8 bases between the germline ends. Germline V gene lookup returns CDR1 DFQATT and CDR2 SNEGSKA (reference sequence). The CDR3 is 11 residues long. DNA for the CDR3: TGCAGTGCCGGCGGCCAAAACATTCAGTACTTC. Amino acids: CSAGGQNIQYF.

This rearrangement joins TRBV30 to TRBJ2-7; no definite D call. CDR1 and CDR2 from the germline V gene are GTSNPN and SVGIG (reference sequence). V was trimmed by 2 bases and J by 4 bases, leaving 15 bases between them. The CDR3 covers 14 residues. As DNA, the CDR3 is TGTGCCTGGAGTAGAGACCGGGTTTCGTACGAGCAGTACTTC. Protein sequence: CAWSRDRVSYEQYF.

The V call is TRBV28, the J call TRBJ2-7, with unresolved D. CDR1 and CDR2 (germline): MDHEN, SYDVKM. The CDR3 contains 16 residues. The V gene lost 2 bases and the J gene lost 2 bases, with 16 bases spanning the gap. The CDR3 sequence is CASSLAPHVEPYEQYF. The CDR3 DNA reads as TGTGCCAGCAGTTTAGCCCCCCACGTGGAGCCCTACGAGCAGTACTTC.

This sequence joins TRBV29-1 and TRBJ2-6; the D gene is possibly TRBD1 (6 bases). Between the trimmed V and J ends, which lost 5 bases and 4 bases, there was a span of 15 bases. The germline gives CDR1 SQVTM, CDR2 ANQGSEA. The CDR3 covers 15 residues. CDR3 in amino acids: CSVSQGRAGANVLTF. The CDR3 DNA reads as TGCAGCGTTAGCCAGGGGCGCGCGGGGGCCAACGTCCTGACTTTC.

The chain carries TRBV5-1 and TRBJ2-2; TRBD2 is a possible D gene (5 bases). The CDR3 loop spans 14 amino acids. V was cut by 5 bases and J by 3 bases, with 11 bases left in between. CDR1 is SGHRS, CDR2 YFSETQ, per germline. The CDR3 nucleotides read TGCGCCAGCAGAATGGACTGGGACACCGGGGAGCTGTTTTTT. It specifies CASRMDWDTGELFF.

This clone was picked up a small number of times. V gene TRBV7-2 combines with J gene TRBJ2-5; 7 nucleotides line up with TRBD1. V dropped 5 bases and J dropped 3; count of bases not matched to a gene: 6. CDR3 length equals 14 residues. Germline CDR1 reads SGHTA; CDR2 reads FQGNSA. The CDR3 sequence is CASSKGAAKETQYF. CDR3 sequence (DNA): TGTGCCAGCAGCAAGGGGGCAGCTAAAGAGACCCAGTACTTC.

The sample holds a few counts of this clone. This chain connects TRBV19 to TRBJ1-1, with D maybe TRBD1 (5 bases). Trimming pared 7 bases from V and 1 base from J, leaving 13 bases between. The germline V gene has CDR1 LNHDA and CDR2 SQIVND (reference sequence). The CDR3 spans 14 residues. In DNA form, the CDR3 reads TGTGCCAGTACCTTTCTGGGGCCGAACACTGAAGCTTTCTTT. Protein: CASTFLGPNTEAFF.

This rearrangement joins TRBV5-1 to TRBJ1-1; D perhaps matches TRBD1 (6 bases). Germline V gene data show CDR1 as SGHRS and CDR2 as YFSETQ. V was clipped by 4 bases and J by 5 bases, with 27 bases between them. This CDR3 has 18 residues. This CDR3 reads CASSRGGDESGGRTEAFF. CDR3 nucleotide sequence: TGCGCCAGCAGCCGAGGGGGGGACGAGTCGGGGGGCCGGACTGAAGCTTTCTTT. The full variable domain, completed using reference TRBV5-1 and TRBJ1-1, is KAGVTQTPRYLIKTRGQQVTLSCSPISGHRSVSWYQQTPGQGLQFLFEYFSETQRNKGNFPGRFSGRQFSNSRSEMNVSTLELGDSALYLCASSRGGDESGGRTEAFFGQGTRLTVV.

This clone was seen a handful of times. The chain employs TRBV15 and TRBJ2-3; tentatively, D is TRBD2 (6 bases). The V gene's germline CDR1 is LNHNV and CDR2 YYDKDF (reference sequence). The V gene lost 0 bases and the J gene lost 2 bases, with 15 bases spanning the gap. CDR3 length equals 17 residues. The CDR3 loop reads CATSREKGGTVTDTQYF. The CDR3 nucleotides read TGTGCCACCAGCAGAGAAAAGGGAGGTACCGTCACAGATACGCAGTATTTT.

This clone was observed a handful of times. The V call is TRBV4-1, the J call TRBJ2-4; 9 nucleotides match TRBD2. V trimming: 1 base; J trimming: 3 bases; junction bases outside the gene matches: 4. Germline values: CDR1 MGHRA, CDR2 YSYEKL. This CDR3 is 16 amino acids long. The CDR3 is CASSQVGGRGKNIQYF. CDR3 coding DNA: TGCGCCAGCAGCCAAGTTGGCGGGAGGGGCAAAAACATTCAGTACTTC.

The V call is TRBV11-3, the J call TRBJ2-1; 8 positions match TRBD2. The CDR3 runs 14 residues. V shed 5 bases and J 3 bases; nucleotides not matched to a gene: 3. CDR1 is SGHNT and CDR2 is YENEEA in the germline V gene. For the CDR3, the DNA is TGTGCCAGCAGCCCGGGGGGGGTCTACAATGAGCAGTTCTTC. Encoded protein: CASSPGGVYNEQFF.

For this clone: This CDR3 is also generated by other DNA sequences in the sample. CDR3 in DNA: TGCGCCAGCAGCTTACAGGGCAGCACAGATACGCAGTATTTT. Residues: CASSLQGSTDTQYF. This rearrangement joins TRBV5-1 to TRBJ2-3, with D maybe TRBD1 (6 bases). The CDR3 sequence is 14 residues long. Germline-derived CDR1 and CDR2 are SGHRS and YFSETQ. V was clipped by 2 bases and J by 0 bases, with 7 bases between them.

V and J are TRBV19 and TRBJ2-1; D remains ambiguous. CDR3 length equals 14 residues. The germline gives CDR1 LNHDA, CDR2 SQIVND (reference sequence). V was trimmed by 5 bases and J by 8 bases, leaving 16 bases between them. The CDR3 DNA is TGTGCCAGTAGTCGACCGACTTTAGTCGATGAGCAGTTCTTC. This encodes CASSRPTLVDEQFF.

This clone was seen only a few times. The V gene is TRBV10-3, the J gene TRBJ2-2, with D hard to call. V was trimmed by 0 bases and J by 1 base, leaving 6 bases between them. Germline CDR1 ENHRY, CDR2 SYGVKD. CDR3 size: 15 residues. The CDR3 reads CAISESTVNTGELFF. The CDR3 region has the DNA TGTGCCATCAGTGAGTCTACAGTGAACACCGGGGAGCTGTTTTTT.

This clone was found a few times. This rearrangement joins TRBV7-2 to TRBJ2-1, with TRBD2 as a possible D gene (5 bases). There are 14 residues in the CDR3. V gave up 3 bases and J gave up 10 bases, with 16 bases separating them. The germline V gene encodes CDR1 SGHTA and CDR2 FQGNSA. The CDR3 DNA reads as TGTGCCAGCAGCTTCTCCTCCAGCGGCCGCGAGCAGTTCTTC. Translated: CASSFSSSGREQFF.

The chain has TRBV5-1 and TRBJ2-7; 12 nucleotides match TRBD1. CDR3 size: 14 residues. The junction had 5 bases not matched to a gene; V was cut back by 5 bases and J by 5 bases. Germline CDR1 and CDR2: SGHRS and YFSETQ. This chain's CDR3 is CASRPGQGAHEQYF. CDR3 DNA: TGCGCCAGCAGACCGGGACAGGGGGCCCACGAGCAGTACTTC.